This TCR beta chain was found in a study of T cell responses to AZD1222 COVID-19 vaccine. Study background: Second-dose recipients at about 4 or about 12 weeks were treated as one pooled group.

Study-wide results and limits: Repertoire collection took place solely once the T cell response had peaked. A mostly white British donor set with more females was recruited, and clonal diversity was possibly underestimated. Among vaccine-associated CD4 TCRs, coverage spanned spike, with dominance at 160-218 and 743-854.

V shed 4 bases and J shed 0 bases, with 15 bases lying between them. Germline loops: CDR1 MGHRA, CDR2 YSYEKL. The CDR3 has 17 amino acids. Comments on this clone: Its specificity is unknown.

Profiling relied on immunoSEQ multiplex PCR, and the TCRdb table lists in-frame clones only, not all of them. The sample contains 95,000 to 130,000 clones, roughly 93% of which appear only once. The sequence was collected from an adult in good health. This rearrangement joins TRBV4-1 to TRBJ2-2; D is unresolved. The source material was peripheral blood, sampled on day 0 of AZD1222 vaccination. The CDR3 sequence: CASSPVSRATNTGELFF. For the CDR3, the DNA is TGCGCCAGCAGCCCCGTAAGTAGAGCTACGAACACCGGGGAGCTGTTTTTT.